This is a list of T cell receptor beta chains from one sample in a study of T cell responses to AZD1222 COVID-19 vaccine. Clones were read by immunoSEQ multiplex PCR, and TCRdb kept only the in-frame ones, dropping some. The repertoire holds about 200,000 clones, with around 94% as singletons. The material was peripheral blood, obtained on day 0 of AZD1222 vaccination. Every receptor here comes from an adult in good health. The CDR3 runs from the conserved cysteine through the conserved F or W. D genes are given only for firm matches. Some rows mark clone size as missing; the rest say once, few, many or name a class of expanded clone.

j_gene: TRBJ2-5; d_gene: -; abundance: -; v_gene: TRBV3-1/TRBV3-2; CDR3aa: CASSQDEGPDREVASETQYF; CDR3nt: TGTGCCAGCAGCCAAGATGAGGGGCCGGACAGAGAAGTTGCGTCAGAGACCCAGTACTTC
j_gene: TRBJ2-3; d_gene: TRBD1; abundance: -; v_gene: TRBV10-1; CDR3aa: CASSPGQGGTDTQYF; CDR3nt: TGCGCCAGCAGTCCTGGACAGGGGGGAACAGATACGCAGTATTTT
j_gene: TRBJ1-2; d_gene: -; abundance: -; v_gene: TRBV28; CDR3aa: CASSLTGNYGYTF; CDR3nt: TGTGCCAGCAGTTTGACCGGTAACTATGGCTACACCTTC
j_gene: TRBJ2-1; d_gene: -; abundance: -; v_gene: TRBV7-8; CDR3aa: CATSSGTSNEQFF; CDR3nt: TGTGCCACCTCATCCGGGACTTCCAATGAGCAGTTCTTC
j_gene: TRBJ1-1; d_gene: -; abundance: -; v_gene: TRBV5-1; CDR3aa: CASSSGGVLSTEAFF; CDR3nt: TGCGCCAGCAGCTCCGGTGGAGTCCTTTCCACTGAAGCTTTCTTT
j_gene: TRBJ2-3; d_gene: TRBD1; abundance: -; v_gene: TRBV11-3; CDR3aa: CASSSGQGADTQYF; CDR3nt: TGTGCCAGCAGCTCCGGACAGGGGGCAGATACGCAGTATTTT
j_gene: TRBJ2-7; d_gene: -; abundance: -; v_gene: TRBV7-2; CDR3aa: CASSLAGGPNYEQYF; CDR3nt: TGTGCCAGCAGCTTAGCGGGGGGGCCAAACTACGAGCAGTACTTC
j_gene: TRBJ1-2; d_gene: TRBD1; abundance: -; v_gene: TRBV5-4; CDR3aa: CASSSDRVGGYTF; CDR3nt: TGTGCCAGCAGCTCGGACAGGGTGGGTGGCTACACCTTC
j_gene: TRBJ2-3; d_gene: -; abundance: -; v_gene: TRBV6-4; CDR3aa: CASSYRATDTQYF; CDR3nt: TGTGCCAGCAGTTACAGGGCCACAGATACGCAGTATTTT
j_gene: TRBJ2-3; d_gene: TRBD2; abundance: few; v_gene: TRBV6-4; CDR3aa: CASSDSTSGGADTQYF; CDR3nt: TGTGCCAGCAGTGACTCGACTAGCGGGGGGGCAGATACGCAGTATTTT
j_gene: TRBJ1-2; d_gene: -; abundance: -; v_gene: TRBV5-6; CDR3aa: CASSSPRGLRLYGYTF; CDR3nt: TGTGCCAGCAGCTCGCCTCGGGGCCTAAGGTTGTATGGCTACACCTTC